The clone carrying this T cell receptor beta chain has more than one count but fewer than ten. Its antigen is as yet unknown. This record comes from a study of human T cells and chemical hapten exposure. Time point of the sample: patch test 2, 6 weeks after DPC sensitization. The treatment is: therapeutic diphenylcyclopropenone sensitization with weekly scalp DPC. Patch tests were applied only after blood draws. CDR1 KGHSH and CDR2 LQKENI come from the germline V gene. The CDR3 runs to 15 residues. V was pared by 3 bases and J by 3 bases, with 7 bases of the junction left unmatched. TCRdb independently ran MiXCR on the RACE reads; one entry per CDR3 protein. The table lists tens of thousands of distinct CDR3 sequences, less than 10% of them singletons, with about 1.8% in the top ten. Notes on the study in general: Among TCRs, those above 1 in 1000 frequency were unaffected by DPC sensitization.

This clonotype originated in a woman in her forties or fifties with alopecia areata. Some clones in this sample may be carry-over from other donors' samples. J is TRBJ2-7 and V is TRBV18, with 8 positions matching TRBD1. The sample was whole blood, taken in connection with sensitization to the hapten diphenylcyclopropenone (DPC). The CDR3 bases are TGTGCCAGCTCACCCCTCGGACAGGGCAGCTACGAGCAGTACTTC. Its protein product is CASSPLGQGSYEQYF.